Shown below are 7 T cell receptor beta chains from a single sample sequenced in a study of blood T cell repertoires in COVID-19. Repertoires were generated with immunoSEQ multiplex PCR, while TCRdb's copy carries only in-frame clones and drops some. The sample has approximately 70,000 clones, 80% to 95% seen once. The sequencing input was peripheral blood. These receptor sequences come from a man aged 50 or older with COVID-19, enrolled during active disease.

The CDR3 nucleotides read TGTGCCTGGAGTGTATCGGTCAGGGGTTTTTCTAATGAAAAACTGTTTTTT. Translating it yields CAWSVSVRGFSNEKLFF. The chain combines TRBV30 with TRBJ1-4; possible D gene TRBD1, 6 bases. V was cut by 0 bases and J by 3 bases, with 17 bases left in between. CDR3 size: 17 residues. Germline values: CDR1 GTSNPN, CDR2 SVGIG (reference sequence).

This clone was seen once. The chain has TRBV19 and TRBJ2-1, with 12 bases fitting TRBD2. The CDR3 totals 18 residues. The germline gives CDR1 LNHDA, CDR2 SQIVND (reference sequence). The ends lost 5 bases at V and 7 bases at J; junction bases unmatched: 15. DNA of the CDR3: TGTGCCAGTAGTTCCAGACTAGCGGGAGCCGGACCGAGGAATGAGCAGTTCTTC. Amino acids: CASSSRLAGAGPRNEQFF.

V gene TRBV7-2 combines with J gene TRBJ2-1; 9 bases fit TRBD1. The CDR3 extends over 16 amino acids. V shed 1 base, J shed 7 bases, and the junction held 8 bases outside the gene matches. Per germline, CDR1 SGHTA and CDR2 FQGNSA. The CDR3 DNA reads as TGTGCCAGCAGCTTAGTCACAGGGGGCGCGAGGAATGAGCAGTTCTTC. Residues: CASSLVTGGARNEQFF.

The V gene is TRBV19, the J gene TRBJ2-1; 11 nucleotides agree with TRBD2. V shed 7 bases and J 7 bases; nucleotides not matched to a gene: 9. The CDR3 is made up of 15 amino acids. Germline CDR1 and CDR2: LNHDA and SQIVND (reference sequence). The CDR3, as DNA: TGTGCCAGTACCTTAGCGGGAGGGCCGGAGAATGAGCAGTTCTTC. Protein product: CASTLAGGPENEQFF. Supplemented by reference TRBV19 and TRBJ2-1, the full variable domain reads DGGITQSPKYLFRKEGQNVTLSCEQNLNHDAMYWYRQDPGQGLRLIYYSQIVNDFQKGDIAEGYSVSREKKESFPLTVTSAQKNPTAFYLCASTLAGGPENEQFFGPGTRLTVL.

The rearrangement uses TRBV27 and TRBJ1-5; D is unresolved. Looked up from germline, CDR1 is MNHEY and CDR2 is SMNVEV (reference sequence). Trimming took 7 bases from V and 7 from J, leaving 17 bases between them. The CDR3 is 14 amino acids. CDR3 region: CASNPQVGGQPQHF. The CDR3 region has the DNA TGTGCCAGCAACCCCCAGGTGGGCGGGCAGCCCCAGCATTTT.

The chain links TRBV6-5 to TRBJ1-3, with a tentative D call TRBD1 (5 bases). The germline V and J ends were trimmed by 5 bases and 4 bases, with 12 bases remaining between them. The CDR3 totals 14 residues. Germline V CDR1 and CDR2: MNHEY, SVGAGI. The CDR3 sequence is CASSQGSAGNTIYF. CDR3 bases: TGTGCCAGCAGTCAGGGATCCGCCGGAAACACCATATATTTT.

CDR3 in DNA: TGTGCCAGCAGCGCCAGCACAGTCACCGGGGAGCTGTTTTTT. The encoded protein is CASSASTVTGELFF. The rearrangement joins TRBV7-2 to TRBJ2-2, with D hard to call. The germline V gene encodes CDR1 SGHTA and CDR2 FQGNSA. CDR3 length: 14 amino acids. V was cut by 5 bases and J by 4 bases, with 11 bases left in between.